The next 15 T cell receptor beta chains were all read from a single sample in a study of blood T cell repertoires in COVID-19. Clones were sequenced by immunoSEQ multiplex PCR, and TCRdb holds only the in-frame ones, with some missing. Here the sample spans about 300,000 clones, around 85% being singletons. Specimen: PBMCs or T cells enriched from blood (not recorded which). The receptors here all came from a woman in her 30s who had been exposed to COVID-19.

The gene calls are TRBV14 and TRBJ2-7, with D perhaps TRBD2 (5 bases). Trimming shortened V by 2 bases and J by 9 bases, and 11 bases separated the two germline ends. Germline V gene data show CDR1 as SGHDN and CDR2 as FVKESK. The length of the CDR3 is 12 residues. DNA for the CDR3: TGTGCCAGCAGCCAACGGGTAGGGAGGCAGTACTTC. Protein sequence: CASSQRVGRQYF.

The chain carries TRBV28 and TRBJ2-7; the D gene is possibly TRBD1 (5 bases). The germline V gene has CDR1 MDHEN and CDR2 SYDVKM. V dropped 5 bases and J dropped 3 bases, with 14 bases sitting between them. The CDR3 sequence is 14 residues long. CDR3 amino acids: CASSHRQHHYEQYF. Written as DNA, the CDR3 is TGTGCCAGCAGTCATAGACAGCATCACTACGAGCAGTACTTC. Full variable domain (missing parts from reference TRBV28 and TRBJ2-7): DVKVTQSSRYLVKRTGEKVFLECVQDMDHENMFWYRQDPGLGLRLIYFSYDVKMKEKGDIPEGYSVSREKKERFSLILESASTNQTSMYLCASSHRQHHYEQYFGPGTRLTVT.

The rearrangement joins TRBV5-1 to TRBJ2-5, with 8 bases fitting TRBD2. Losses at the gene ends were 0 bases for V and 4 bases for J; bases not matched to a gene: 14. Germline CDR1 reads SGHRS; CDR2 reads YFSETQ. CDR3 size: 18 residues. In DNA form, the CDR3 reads TGCGCCAGCAGCTTGGACCCCCAGCGGGAGAGAAATGGAGAGACCCAGTACTTC. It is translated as CASSLDPQRERNGETQYF.

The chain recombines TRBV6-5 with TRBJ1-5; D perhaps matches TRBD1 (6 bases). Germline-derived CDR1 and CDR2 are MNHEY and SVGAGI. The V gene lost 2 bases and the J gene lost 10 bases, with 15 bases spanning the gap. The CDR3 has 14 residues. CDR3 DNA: TGTGCCAGCAGTTACAGCACAGGGAACTCCCCCCAGCATTTT. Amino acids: CASSYSTGNSPQHF.

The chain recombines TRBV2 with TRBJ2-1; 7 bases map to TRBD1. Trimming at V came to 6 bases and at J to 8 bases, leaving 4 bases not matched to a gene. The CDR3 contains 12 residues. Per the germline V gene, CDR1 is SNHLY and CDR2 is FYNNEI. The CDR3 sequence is CASRRGGDEQFF. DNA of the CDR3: TGTGCCAGCAGACGAGGGGGCGATGAGCAGTTCTTC.

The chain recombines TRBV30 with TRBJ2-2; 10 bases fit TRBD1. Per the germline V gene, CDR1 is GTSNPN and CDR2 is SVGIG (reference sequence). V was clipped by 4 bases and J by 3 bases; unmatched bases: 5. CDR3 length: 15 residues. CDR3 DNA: TGTGCCTGGATGACAGGGGGCGGGTACACCGGGGAGCTGTTTTTT. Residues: CAWMTGGGYTGELFF.

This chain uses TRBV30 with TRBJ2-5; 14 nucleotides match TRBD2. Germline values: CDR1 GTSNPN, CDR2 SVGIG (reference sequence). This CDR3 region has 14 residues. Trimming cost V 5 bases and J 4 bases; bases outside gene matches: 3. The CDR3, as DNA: TGTGCCTGGCTCGGACTAGCGGGGGGAGAGACCCAGTACTTC. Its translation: CAWLGLAGGETQYF.

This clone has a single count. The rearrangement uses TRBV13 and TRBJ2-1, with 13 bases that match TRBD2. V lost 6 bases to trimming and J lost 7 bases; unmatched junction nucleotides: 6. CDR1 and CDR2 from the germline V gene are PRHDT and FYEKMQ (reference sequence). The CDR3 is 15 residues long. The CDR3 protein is CASSPTSGRGNEQFF. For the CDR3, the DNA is TGTGCCAGCAGTCCCACTAGCGGGAGGGGTAATGAGCAGTTCTTC.

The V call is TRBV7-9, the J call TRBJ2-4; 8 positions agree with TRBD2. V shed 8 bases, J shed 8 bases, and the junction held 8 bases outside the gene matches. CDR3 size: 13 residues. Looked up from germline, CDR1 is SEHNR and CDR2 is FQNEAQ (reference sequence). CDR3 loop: CASGGLAEYIQYF. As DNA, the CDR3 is TGTGCCAGCGGAGGACTAGCTGAATACATTCAGTACTTC.

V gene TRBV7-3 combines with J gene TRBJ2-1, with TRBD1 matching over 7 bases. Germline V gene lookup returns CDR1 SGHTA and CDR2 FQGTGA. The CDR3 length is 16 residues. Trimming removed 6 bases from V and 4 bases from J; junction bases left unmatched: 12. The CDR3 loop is CASSQNRRTGYNEQFF. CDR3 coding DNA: TGTGCCAGCAGTCAAAATAGGAGGACAGGTTACAATGAGCAGTTCTTC.

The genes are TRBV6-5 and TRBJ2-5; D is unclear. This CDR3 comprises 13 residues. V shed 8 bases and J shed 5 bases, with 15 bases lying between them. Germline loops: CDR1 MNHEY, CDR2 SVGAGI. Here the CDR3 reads CASEERHGETQYF. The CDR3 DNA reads TGTGCCAGCGAAGAGAGACATGGGGAGACCCAGTACTTC.

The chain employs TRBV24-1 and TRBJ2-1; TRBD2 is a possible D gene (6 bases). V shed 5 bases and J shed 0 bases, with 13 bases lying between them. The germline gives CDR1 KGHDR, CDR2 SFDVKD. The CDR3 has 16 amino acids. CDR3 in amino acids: CATSVRAGSSYNEQFF. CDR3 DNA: TGTGCCACCAGTGTTCGAGCGGGTAGCTCCTACAATGAGCAGTTCTTC.

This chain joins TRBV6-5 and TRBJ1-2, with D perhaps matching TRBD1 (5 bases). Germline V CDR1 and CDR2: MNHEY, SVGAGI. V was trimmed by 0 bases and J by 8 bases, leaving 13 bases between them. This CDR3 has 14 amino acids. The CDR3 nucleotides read TGTGCCAGCAGTTACTCGACAACAGGTGGCGGCTACACCTTC. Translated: CASSYSTTGGGYTF.

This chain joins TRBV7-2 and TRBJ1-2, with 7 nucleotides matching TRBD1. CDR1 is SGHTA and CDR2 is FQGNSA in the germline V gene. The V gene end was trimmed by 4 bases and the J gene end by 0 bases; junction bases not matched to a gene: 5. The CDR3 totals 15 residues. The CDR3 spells CASSSTGDANYGYTF. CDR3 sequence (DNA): TGTGCCAGCAGCTCAACAGGGGACGCTAACTATGGCTACACCTTC.

The CDR3: CASSHFMSDQPQHF. For the CDR3, the DNA is TGTGCCAGCAGCCATTTTATGTCGGATCAGCCCCAGCATTTT. The chain carries TRBV28 and TRBJ1-5; D gene unclear. The V end lost 6 bases, the J end lost 5 bases, and 14 bases lay between the germline ends. This CDR3 region has 14 residues. Germline lookup yields CDR1 MDHEN and CDR2 SYDVKM.